These T cell receptor beta chains were read from a single sample in a study of T cells in Graves' hyperthyroidism and ophthalmopathy. A single record per CDR3 protein comes from TCRdb applying MiXCR to the multiplex PCR reads. This sample has some 350,000 distinct CDR3 sequences; less than 20% occur once, and the top ten carry around a quarter. The material sequenced was blood. These receptors were obtained from a woman between 18 and 29 years old with Graves' hyperthyroidism that later progressed to Graves' ophthalmopathy. The CDR3 runs from the conserved cysteine through the conserved F or W. D genes are given only for firm matches. The listing skips clone size in some rows; elsewhere it reads once, few, many or a size class.

clone size: many; D gene: -; J gene: TRBJ2-3; V gene: TRBV27; CDR3 protein: CASSLWVGDTQYF; CDR3 DNA: TGTGCCAGCAGTTTATGGGTAGGAGATACGCAGTATTTT
clone size: many; D gene: TRBD2; J gene: TRBJ2-1; V gene: TRBV7-9; CDR3 protein: CASSPTGTSGYNEQFF; CDR3 DNA: TGTGCCAGCAGCCCAACCGGGACTAGCGGGTACAATGAGCAGTTCTTC
clone size: many; D gene: -; J gene: TRBJ2-7; V gene: TRBV12-3/TRBV12-4; CDR3 protein: CASTPPTGFYEQYF; CDR3 DNA: TGTGCCAGCACACCCCCCACAGGGTTTTACGAGCAGTACTTC
clone size: -; D gene: TRBD1; J gene: TRBJ2-5; V gene: TRBV24-1; CDR3 protein: CATSEPGRGLETQYF; CDR3 DNA: TGTGCCACCAGTGAGCCCGGCAGGGGGCTGGAGACCCAGTACTTC
clone size: once; D gene: -; J gene: TRBJ2-7; V gene: TRBV9; CDR3 protein: CASSASLRVTNEQYF; CDR3 DNA: TGTGCCAGCAGCGCCAGCCTGAGAGTGACTAACGAGCAGTACTTC
clone size: -; D gene: TRBD2; J gene: TRBJ2-7; V gene: TRBV7-2; CDR3 protein: CASSSGGGAGYEQYF; CDR3 DNA: TGTGCCAGCAGCTCGGGGGGGGGGGCCGGCTACGAGCAGTACTTC
clone size: many; D gene: TRBD2; J gene: TRBJ2-3; V gene: TRBV6-1; CDR3 protein: CASSEEVAGGLSSTDTQYF; CDR3 DNA: TGTGCCAGCAGTGAAGAGGTAGCGGGAGGGCTGAGTAGCACAGATACGCAGTATTTT
clone size: many; D gene: -; J gene: TRBJ1-4; V gene: TRBV27; CDR3 protein: CASSQPSGLGEKLFF; CDR3 DNA: TGTGCCAGCAGTCAGCCTTCGGGGTTAGGTGAAAAACTGTTTTTT
clone size: many; D gene: TRBD1; J gene: TRBJ2-2; V gene: TRBV11-2; CDR3 protein: CASSLLQGAPNTGELFF; CDR3 DNA: TGTGCCAGCAGCTTACTACAGGGGGCGCCGAACACCGGGGAGCTGTTTTTT
clone size: few; D gene: TRBD1; J gene: TRBJ1-3; V gene: TRBV5-1; CDR3 protein: CASSPQGAGNTIYF; CDR3 DNA: TGCGCCAGCAGCCCACAGGGGGCTGGAAACACCATATATTTT
clone size: -; D gene: -; J gene: TRBJ2-7; V gene: TRBV9; CDR3 protein: CASSVADDEQYF; CDR3 DNA: TGTGCCAGCAGCGTAGCAGACGACGAGCAGTACTTC
clone size: few; D gene: -; J gene: TRBJ2-7; V gene: TRBV9; CDR3 protein: CASSVDVGYEQYF; CDR3 DNA: TGTGCCAGCAGCGTAGATGTGGGGTACGAGCAGTACTTC
clone size: few; D gene: -; J gene: TRBJ1-1; V gene: TRBV28; CDR3 protein: CASRSAGGQNTEAFF; CDR3 DNA: TGTGCCAGCAGATCCGCGGGGGGACAGAACACTGAAGCTTTCTTT
clone size: many; D gene: TRBD2; J gene: TRBJ2-5; V gene: TRBV30; CDR3 protein: CAWSPGLTYQETQYF; CDR3 DNA: TGTGCCTGGAGTCCGGGACTAACGTACCAAGAGACCCAGTACTTC
clone size: many; D gene: -; J gene: TRBJ1-1; V gene: TRBV28; CDR3 protein: CASSLSVNTEAFF; CDR3 DNA: TGTGCCAGCAGTTTGTCCGTAAACACTGAAGCTTTCTTT
clone size: few; D gene: -; J gene: TRBJ1-3; V gene: TRBV9; CDR3 protein: CASSVEGVSGNTIYF; CDR3 DNA: TGTGCCAGCAGCGTAGAGGGGGTCTCTGGAAACACCATATATTTT
clone size: few; D gene: TRBD1; J gene: TRBJ2-2; V gene: TRBV9; CDR3 protein: CASSVGSQGAFPGELFF; CDR3 DNA: TGTGCCAGCAGCGTAGGGTCACAGGGGGCTTTCCCCGGGGAGCTGTTTTTT
clone size: many; D gene: -; J gene: TRBJ1-6; V gene: TRBV3-1; CDR3 protein: CASSQAGQGNSPLHF; CDR3 DNA: TGTGCCAGCAGCCAAGCGGGACAAGGGAATTCACCCCTCCACTTT
clone size: few; D gene: -; J gene: TRBJ1-1; V gene: TRBV6-4; CDR3 protein: CASSDSGTQSLSRTYRWGAFF; CDR3 DNA: TGTGCCAGCAGTGACTCCGGGACACAATCTTTAAGCCGAACATATCGATGGGGAGCTTTCTTT
clone size: few; D gene: -; J gene: TRBJ1-1; V gene: TRBV6-9; CDR3 protein: CATQGNTEAFF; CDR3 DNA: TGTGCCACCCAGGGGAACACTGAAGCTTTCTTT
clone size: many; D gene: TRBD1; J gene: TRBJ2-7; V gene: TRBV6-1; CDR3 protein: CASSERIGDSSYEQYF; CDR3 DNA: TGTGCCAGCAGTGAAAGGATCGGGGACAGTTCCTACGAGCAGTACTTC
clone size: -; D gene: TRBD1; J gene: TRBJ2-7; V gene: TRBV6-1; CDR3 protein: CASSTRQGGEQYF; CDR3 DNA: TGTGCCAGCAGTACCCGACAGGGGGGCGAGCAGTACTTC
clone size: -; D gene: TRBD1; J gene: TRBJ2-2; V gene: TRBV20-1; CDR3 protein: CSARAGTGDTGELFF; CDR3 DNA: TGCAGTGCTAGAGCAGGGACAGGCGACACCGGGGAGCTGTTTTTT
clone size: many; D gene: TRBD1; J gene: TRBJ1-2; V gene: TRBV30; CDR3 protein: CAWSDRDSYGYTF; CDR3 DNA: TGTGCCTGGAGCGATCGGGACAGCTATGGCTACACCTTC
clone size: -; D gene: -; J gene: TRBJ2-7; V gene: TRBV29-1; CDR3 protein: CSVRANGLYEQYF; CDR3 DNA: TGCAGCGTGAGGGCTAACGGACTTTACGAGCAGTACTTC
clone size: many; D gene: TRBD1; J gene: TRBJ1-2; V gene: TRBV14; CDR3 protein: CASSQAGTGAYGYTF; CDR3 DNA: TGTGCCAGCAGCCAAGCCGGGACAGGGGCCTATGGCTACACCTTC
clone size: many; D gene: -; J gene: TRBJ2-7; V gene: TRBV5-5; CDR3 protein: CASSLRSLSYEQYF; CDR3 DNA: TGTGCCAGCAGCTTGCGGAGCCTCTCCTACGAGCAGTACTTC
clone size: few; D gene: -; J gene: TRBJ1-2; V gene: TRBV19; CDR3 protein: CASSFGQLPYGYTF; CDR3 DNA: TGTGCCAGTAGTTTCGGACAGCTTCCCTATGGCTACACCTTC
clone size: few; D gene: TRBD2; J gene: TRBJ2-3; V gene: TRBV29-1; CDR3 protein: CSVEGTSGIADTQYF; CDR3 DNA: TGCAGCGTTGAAGGGACTAGCGGGATAGCAGATACGCAGTATTTT
clone size: few; D gene: -; J gene: TRBJ2-2; V gene: TRBV6-1; CDR3 protein: CASGSGELFF; CDR3 DNA: TGTGCCAGCGGTTCCGGGGAGCTGTTTTTT
clone size: many; D gene: TRBD2; J gene: TRBJ2-3; V gene: TRBV3-1; CDR3 protein: CASSQDGTSFPNTDTQYF; CDR3 DNA: TGTGCCAGCAGCCAAGACGGGACTAGTTTCCCAAACACAGATACGCAGTATTTT
clone size: many; D gene: -; J gene: TRBJ2-7; V gene: TRBV28; CDR3 protein: CASSFRVNYEQYF; CDR3 DNA: TGTGCCAGCAGTTTTAGGGTCAACTACGAGCAGTACTTC
clone size: many; D gene: -; J gene: TRBJ2-1; V gene: TRBV12-3/TRBV12-4; CDR3 protein: CASSYNYNEQFF; CDR3 DNA: TGTGCCAGCAGTTACAACTACAATGAGCAGTTCTTC
clone size: many; D gene: TRBD1; J gene: TRBJ1-1; V gene: TRBV28; CDR3 protein: CASSPGTGITEAFF; CDR3 DNA: TGTGCCAGCAGTCCCGGGACAGGGATCACTGAAGCTTTCTTT
clone size: few; D gene: -; J gene: TRBJ1-5; V gene: TRBV6-1; CDR3 protein: CASSNRDTNQPQHF; CDR3 DNA: TGTGCCAGCAGTAACCGGGACACAAATCAGCCCCAGCATTTT
clone size: many; D gene: -; J gene: TRBJ1-1; V gene: TRBV18; CDR3 protein: CASSPRGTNTEAFF; CDR3 DNA: TGTGCCAGCTCACCGAGAGGGACGAACACTGAAGCTTTCTTT
clone size: many; D gene: TRBD1; J gene: TRBJ2-3; V gene: TRBV6-1; CDR3 protein: CASSGRTGGIIDTQYF; CDR3 DNA: TGTGCCAGCAGCGGAAGGACAGGGGGCATTATAGATACGCAGTATTTT
clone size: few; D gene: -; J gene: TRBJ2-3; V gene: TRBV25-1; CDR3 protein: CASLEDTQYF; CDR3 DNA: TGTGCCAGCCTCGAAGATACGCAGTATTTT
clone size: -; D gene: TRBD2; J gene: TRBJ2-1; V gene: TRBV12-3/TRBV12-4; CDR3 protein: CASGLDKREGYNEQFF; CDR3 DNA: TGTGCCAGCGGTTTGGATAAGCGGGAGGGTTACAATGAGCAGTTCTTC
clone size: -; D gene: TRBD1; J gene: TRBJ1-1; V gene: TRBV12-5; CDR3 protein: CASGLVTGASAEAFF; CDR3 DNA: TGTGCTAGTGGTTTGGTAACAGGGGCGAGTGCTGAAGCTTTCTTT
clone size: -; D gene: TRBD1; J gene: TRBJ1-4; V gene: TRBV4-1; CDR3 protein: CASSRPGQANEKLFF; CDR3 DNA: TGCGCCAGCAGCCGGCCGGGACAGGCTAATGAAAAACTGTTTTTT
clone size: -; D gene: -; J gene: TRBJ2-7; V gene: TRBV29-1; CDR3 protein: CRAQVAGRALEQYF; CDR3 DNA: TGCAGGGCCCAGGTGGCGGGCAGGGCCCTCGAGCAGTACTTC
clone size: -; D gene: -; J gene: TRBJ2-7; V gene: TRBV20-1; CDR3 protein: CSARDRLARGYEQYF; CDR3 DNA: TGCAGTGCTAGAGATCGGCTAGCGAGAGGCTACGAGCAGTACTTC
clone size: many; D gene: TRBD2; J gene: TRBJ2-1; V gene: TRBV27; CDR3 protein: CASRKREGRHEQFF; CDR3 DNA: TGTGCCAGCAGAAAGCGGGAGGGCCGCCATGAGCAGTTCTTC
clone size: many; D gene: -; J gene: TRBJ1-2; V gene: TRBV2; CDR3 protein: CASSDGEGDGYTF; CDR3 DNA: TGTGCCAGCAGTGATGGAGAAGGTGATGGCTACACCTTC